This TCR beta chain was obtained from a study of CD8 T cells in Susac syndrome. The authors reverse transcribed roughly 0.5 to 1 ug RNA with random hexamers. The CDR3 of TCR beta was amplified by immunoSEQ multiplex PCR across 54 Vbeta and 13 Jbeta. Each CDR3 protein gets one entry after TCRdb re-called the immunoSEQ multiplex PCR reads with MiXCR. This sample has about 400,000 distinct CDR3 sequences, with about 85% found just once. The germline V and J ends were trimmed by 3 bases and 4 bases, with 7 bases remaining between them. CDR3 size: 12 residues. The study sequenced TCR beta in blood CD8+ and CD4+ T cells. The TEMRA cells underwent FACS enrichment, while the CD8+ and CD4+ T cells underwent negative isolation.

The rearrangement uses TRBV12-3 or TRBV12-4 and TRBJ2-7; a weak D match, TRBD1 (5 bases). The sequence was obtained from a human donor with multiple sclerosis. The sample consisted of CD8+ T cells from PBMCs. CDR3 loop: CASSFSGYEQYF. CDR3 sequence (DNA): TGTGCCAGCAGTTTTTCAGGGTACGAGCAGTACTTC.